This TCR beta chain comes out of a study of blood T cell repertoires in COVID-19. Study-level information: T cells, B-cell-depleted T cells, or PBMCs provided the cDNA or gDNA that served as material.

Germline V gene sequence: CDR1 DFQATT, CDR2 SNEGSKA (reference sequence). This CDR3 region has 14 residues. V was pared by 3 bases and J by 1 base, with 13 bases between. Sequenced by immunoSEQ multiplex PCR; TCRdb stores in-frame clones only, minus some. This sample has 140,000 to 150,000 clones; 80% to 85% occur once, and the top ten carry approximately 40%. The material sequenced was peripheral blood. The rearrangement links TRBV20-1 to TRBJ2-7; D may be TRBD1 (6 bases). The TCR originated in a human donor in a cohort sampled during active COVID-19. The CDR3 region has the DNA TGCAGTGCTAGTTGGGGGCGCGGGTCCTACGAGCAGTACTTC. This sequence encodes CSASWGRGSYEQYF.